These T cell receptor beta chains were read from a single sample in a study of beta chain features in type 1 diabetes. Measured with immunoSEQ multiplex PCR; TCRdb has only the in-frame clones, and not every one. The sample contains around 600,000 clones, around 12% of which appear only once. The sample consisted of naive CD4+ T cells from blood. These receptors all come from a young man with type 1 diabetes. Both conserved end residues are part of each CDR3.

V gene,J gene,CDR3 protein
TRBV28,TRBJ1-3,CASRRDRDTGNTIYF
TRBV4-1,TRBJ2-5,CASSVMTGGTKTQYF
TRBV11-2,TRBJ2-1,CASSPTSGGARRRNEQFF
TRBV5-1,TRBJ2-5,CASSLGQETQYF
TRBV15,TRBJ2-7,CATSRVLTTGRLYEQYF
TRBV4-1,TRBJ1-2,CASSQPRQGKGYTF
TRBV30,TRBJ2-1,CAWTGGSYNEQFF
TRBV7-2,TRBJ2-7,CASSFGGTPAYEQYF
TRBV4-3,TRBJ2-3,CASSQDFGTQQDTQYF
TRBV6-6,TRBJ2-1,CASSPPGGQIDEQFF
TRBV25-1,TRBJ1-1,CASGTEGALHTEAFF
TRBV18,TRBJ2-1,CARDRGLSPYNEQFF
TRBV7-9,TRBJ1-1,CASHGGDTEAFF
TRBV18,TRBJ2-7,CASSPGQGGYYEQYF
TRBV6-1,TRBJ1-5,CASSEVGDRGQGQPQHF
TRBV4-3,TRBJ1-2,CASSQEGQGIYGYTF
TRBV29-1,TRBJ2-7,CSVLWEGGAYEQYF
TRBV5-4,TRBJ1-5,CASSLAGDSNQPQHF
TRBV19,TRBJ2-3,CASSIGLAGLTDTQYF
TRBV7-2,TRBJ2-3,CASRPPGVGRGSDTQYF
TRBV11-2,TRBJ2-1,CASSDDRDEQFF
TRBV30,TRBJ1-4,CAWSAGMATNEKLFF
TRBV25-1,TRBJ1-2,CASSESGTGSSYGYTF
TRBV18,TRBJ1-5,CASSPSGLYSNQPQHF
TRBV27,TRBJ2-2,CASSLGEAGELFF
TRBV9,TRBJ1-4,CASSVGWEPNEKLFF